The clone carrying this TCR beta chain was seen only once. Its target is not known. The germline gives CDR1 SEHNR, CDR2 FQNEAQ (reference sequence). The CDR3 spans 15 residues. Trimming removed 5 bases from V and 4 bases from J; junction bases left unmatched: 5. Each of the donors was a healthy bone marrow donor. The PCR contained 60 Vbeta and 13 Jbeta primers. Clones were sequenced by immunoSEQ multiplex PCR, and TCRdb holds only the in-frame ones, with some missing. The sample carries 180,000 or so clones, roughly four fifths recorded once. The sample is drawn from a study of cytomegalovirus exposure and HLA in healthy donors. Study-wide results and limits: According to the study, approximately 150 TCR beta chains were cytomegalovirus-associated. Analyzed later, most CMV-associated TCR beta chains appeared HLA-restricted. Several of the most significant clusters appeared, in a later analysis, to be linked to common viral pathogens.

The chain joins TRBV7-9 to TRBJ1-5; 10 bases agree with TRBD1. The sample comprised PBMCs. This sequence originates from a male donor in good health and CMV-seronegative. The CDR3 protein is CASSQTGGANQPQHF. In nucleotides, the CDR3 is TGTGCCAGCAGCCAGACAGGGGGCGCGAATCAGCCCCAGCATTTT.